This TCR beta chain was identified in a study of early T cells in non-severe SARS-CoV-2 infection. Overall study context: Chains were unpaired, as sequencing was done on bulk RNA from unsorted whole blood. Study outcomes and limitations: Clonotype matching in VDJdb favored anti-spike CD8 responses and did not capture private and CD4 specificities.

Tagging with unique molecular identifiers was applied to individual cDNA molecules. TCRdb redid the calling of the 5' RACE reads with MiXCR, one entry per CDR3 protein. The sample lists roughly 46,000 distinct CDR3 sequences; over 8% were seen once. This CDR3 contains 15 residues. Germline CDR1 reads SEHNR; CDR2 reads FQNEAQ (reference sequence). V dropped 4 bases and J dropped 0 bases, with 10 bases sitting between them. As to this clonotype: Its antigen remains unknown.

The chain combines TRBV7-9 with TRBJ2-1, with D perhaps TRBD2 (6 bases). This TCR was sampled from an adult who was a healthcare worker with PCR-confirmed SARS-CoV-2 infection or an uninfected control (not recorded which). The sample here was whole blood, taken at baseline. CDR3 nucleotide sequence: TGTGCCAGCAGCTCCCTAGCGCTCTCCTACAATGAGCAGTTCTTC. As protein: CASSSLALSYNEQFF.